This TCR beta chain was recovered during a study of OX40 agonist ivuxolimab in advanced cancers. Study-level background: Checkpoint inhibitors had been given previously to 40% of patients.

Systemic immunosuppression or autoimmune disease history was grounds to exclude patients. Note on this clone: The antigen remains unidentified.

General study findings and limits: It was not determined which antigens were specifically recognized by the peripheral T cells that had undergone clonal expansion.

Profiling relied on immunoSEQ multiplex PCR, and the TCRdb table lists in-frame clones only, not all of them. The sample includes 45,000 to 70,000 clones, 85% to 90% of them seen just once. This CDR3 spans 15 amino acids. V was trimmed by 1 base and J by 7 bases, leaving 13 bases between them. The germline V gene has CDR1 SEHNR and CDR2 FQNEAQ (reference sequence). The sequence was obtained from an adult with an advanced solid tumor such as melanoma, head and neck, liver or kidney cancer. The sample here was CD4+ or CD8+ T cells sorted from blood, taken in a trial of the OX40 agonist ivuxolimab. This chain joins TRBV7-9 and TRBJ1-4, with D perhaps matching TRBD1 (5 bases). The CDR3 spells CASSLERGSGEKLFF. CDR3 in DNA: TGTGCCAGCAGCTTAGAACGGGGGTCCGGTGAAAAACTGTTTTTT.